This record covers a single TCR beta chain. As originally analysed: Amplification with reference gene primers provided the estimates of nucleated cell counts. Clones were read by immunoSEQ multiplex PCR, and TCRdb kept only the in-frame ones, dropping some. From that table come the V and J calls and clone size; the DNA was used to work out D and trimming. The table includes 330,000 or so clones, about 91% detected once. The entry originates in a study of blood T cell repertoires in COVID-19. About the study: Italy, Spain and the United States were the sources of the convalescent and acute COVID-19 samples. T cells, B-cell-depleted T cells, or PBMCs provided the cDNA or gDNA that served as material.

The CDR3 spans 14 residues. The ends were cut back, 4 bases at V and 10 bases at J, with 16 bases in the middle. The germline V gene has CDR1 MDHEN and CDR2 SYDVKM. The J gene is TRBJ1-4, the V gene TRBV28; a possible D gene is TRBD1 (5 bases). The sequence was obtained from a man aged 25-45 years with COVID-19, enrolled during active disease. Sequencing used peripheral blood. This CDR3 is CASSSSDISGKLFF. CDR3 nucleotide sequence: TGTGCCAGCAGTTCCTCGGACATCTCGGGAAAACTGTTTTTT. Based on the CDR3 plus reference TRBV28 and TRBJ1-4, the full variable domain is DVKVTQSSRYLVKRTGEKVFLECVQDMDHENMFWYRQDPGLGLRLIYFSYDVKMKEKGDIPEGYSVSREKKERFSLILESASTNQTSMYLCASSSSDISGKLFFGSGTQLSVL.